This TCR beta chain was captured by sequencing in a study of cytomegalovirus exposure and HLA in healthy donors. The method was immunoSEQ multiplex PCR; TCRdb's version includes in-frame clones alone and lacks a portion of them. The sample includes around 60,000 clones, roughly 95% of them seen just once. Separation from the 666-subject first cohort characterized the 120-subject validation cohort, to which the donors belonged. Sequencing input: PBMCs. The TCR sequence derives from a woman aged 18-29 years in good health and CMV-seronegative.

In DNA, the CDR3 is TGTGCCAGCACCTCGGGACTAGCGGGAGCCTACGAGCAGTACTTC. It encodes CASTSGLAGAYEQYF. This rearrangement joins TRBV6-6 to TRBJ2-7; 14 bases line up with TRBD2. Germline CDR1 and CDR2: MNHNY and SVGAGI (reference sequence). Trimming took 7 bases from V and 2 from J; bases not matched to a gene: 4. CDR3 size: 15 residues.